Listed here are 20 T cell receptor beta chains from one sample, sequenced in a study of shared clonotypes between healthy human individuals. The method was immunoSEQ multiplex PCR; TCRdb's version includes in-frame clones alone and lacks a portion of them. In the table there are approximately 1.5 million clones, approximately 98.5% of which are singletons. Sample: naive CD4+ T cells sorted from blood. Specified subset: CD45RA+ positively selected. Receptors originate from a man aged 25 to 45 in good health.

On this clone itself: In the same sample, other DNA sequences code for this CDR3. This chain connects TRBV18 to TRBJ2-3; D not certain. Germline CDR1 is KGHSH and CDR2 is LQKENI. V shed 3 bases and J shed 5 bases, with 6 bases lying between them. This CDR3 has 12 amino acids. The chain's CDR3 is CASSPTEDTQYF. In DNA, the CDR3 is TGTGCCAGCTCACCGACGGAAGATACGCAGTATTTT.

The chain employs TRBV7-9 and TRBJ1-3; D possibly corresponds to TRBD1 (5 bases). The CDR3 contains 15 residues. The germline CDR1 and CDR2 sequences are SEHNR and FQNEAQ (reference sequence). The CDR3 nucleotides are TGTGCAAGCGGATCGAGACAGCCCTCTGGAAACACCATATATTTT. It is translated as CASGSRQPSGNTIYF.

This sequence joins TRBV4-1 and TRBJ2-7; D is undetermined. CDR1 MGHRA and CDR2 YSYEKL come from the germline V gene. V dropped 0 bases and J dropped 8 bases, with 17 bases sitting between them. This CDR3 contains 15 residues. The CDR3 region has the DNA TGCGCCAGCAGCCAAGATGGCGCGACGGATGAAAAGCAGTACTTC. Translated, it gives CASSQDGATDEKQYF.

This rearrangement joins TRBV29-1 to TRBJ2-1; 10 bases line up with TRBD2. V gave up 6 bases and J gave up 8 bases; unmatched junction bases: 7. The CDR3 covers 13 residues. CDR1 and CDR2 from the germline V gene are SQVTM and ANQGSEA. For the CDR3, the DNA is TGCAGCGTAAGCGGGAGGGCCCATCATGAGCAGTTCTTC. Translated, it gives CSVSGRAHHEQFF.

The genes are TRBV18 and TRBJ1-1; TRBD1 is a possible D gene (5 bases). CDR3 size: 12 residues. Looked up from germline, CDR1 is KGHSH and CDR2 is LQKENI. V lost 4 bases to trimming and J lost 7 bases, with 10 bases between them. CDR3 in DNA: TGTGCCAGCTCACACAGGACGTATGAAGCTTTCTTT. It codes for CASSHRTYEAFF. Using reference TRBV18 and TRBJ1-1 for the parts outside the CDR3, the full variable domain is NAGVMQNPRHLVRRRGQEARLRCSPMKGHSHVYWYRQLPEEGLKFMVYLQKENIIDESGMPKERFSAEFPKEGPSILRIQQVVRGDSAAYFCASSHRTYEAFFGQGTRLTVV.

The chain has TRBV6-6 and TRBJ1-2, with D unresolved. Trimming removed 10 bases at V and 3 bases at J, with 3 bases between. Germline V gives CDR1 MNHNY, CDR2 SVGAGI (reference sequence). The CDR3 is 9 amino acids. For the CDR3, the DNA is TGTGCCACCGACTATGGCTACACCTTC. Its translation: CATDYGYTF.

The chain is built from TRBV10-2 and TRBJ2-7, with TRBD1 identical over 8 bases. The CDR3 is made up of 14 amino acids. The germline V gene has CDR1 WSHSY and CDR2 SAAADI. The trim removed 8 bases at V and 3 bases at J, leaving 9 bases unmatched. CDR3 coding DNA: TGCGCCAGCCTTCCAAGGACAGGGCGCTACGAGCAGTACTTC. Encoded protein: CASLPRTGRYEQYF.

This chain joins TRBV7-7 and TRBJ2-1; 9 bases map to TRBD2. This CDR3 is 15 amino acids long. Germline CDR1 is SSHAT and CDR2 is FNYEAQ (reference sequence). Unmatched junction bases numbered 5, after V lost 1 base and J lost 7 bases. The CDR3 DNA reads as TGTGCCAGCAGCTTAGGAGCGGGAGGTCGTAATGAGCAGTTCTTC. Translation gives CASSLGAGGRNEQFF.

The V gene is TRBV5-4, the J gene TRBJ2-6, with D hard to call. Per the germline V gene, CDR1 is SGHNT and CDR2 is YYREEE (reference sequence). Trimming left V 0 bases short and J 10 bases short, with 11 bases between. The CDR3 consists of 14 residues. CDR3 loop: CASSLAPGANVLTF. CDR3 DNA: TGTGCCAGCAGCTTGGCGCCAGGAGCAAACGTCCTGACTTTC.

This rearrangement joins TRBV5-6 to TRBJ1-1, with TRBD1 identical over 7 bases. CDR1 is SGHDT, CDR2 YYEEEE, per germline. J lost 6 bases, V lost 4 bases, and 12 bases had no gene match. The CDR3 extends over 15 amino acids. CDR3 sequence (DNA): TGTGCCAGCAGCCGATTGGGGCTTACAGGGGCTGAAGCTTTCTTT. Protein sequence: CASSRLGLTGAEAFF.

This chain links TRBV4-1 with TRBJ2-5; 9 nucleotides match TRBD2. Germline V CDR1 and CDR2: MGHRA, YSYEKL. Trimming at V came to 0 bases and at J to 4 bases, leaving 3 bases not matched to a gene. The CDR3 has 15 amino acids. The CDR3 loop is CASSQEPSGIETQYF. CDR3 nucleotide sequence: TGCGCCAGCAGCCAAGAACCTAGCGGGATAGAGACCCAGTACTTC.

The CDR3 region has the DNA TGTGCCAGCAGTTACGCCGGGACTAGCGGGAGGATCGAGCAGTTCTTC. Translation: CASSYAGTSGRIEQFF. The chain is built from TRBV6-5 and TRBJ2-1; 15 positions match TRBD2. The CDR3 has 16 amino acids. The germline V gene encodes CDR1 MNHEY and CDR2 SVGAGI. V dropped 2 bases and J dropped 10; count of bases not matched to a gene: 6.

The rearrangement joins TRBV30 to TRBJ2-1, with TRBD2 matching 13 bases. CDR3 length: 14 amino acids. The V gene end was trimmed by 4 bases and the J gene end by 9 bases; junction bases not matched to a gene: 6. Germline CDR1 reads GTSNPN; CDR2 reads SVGIG (reference sequence). CDR3 protein: CAWTQGLAGTEQFF. The DNA for the CDR3 is TGTGCCTGGACCCAGGGACTAGCGGGAACTGAGCAGTTCTTC.

The count of this clone is one. J is TRBJ1-5 and V is TRBV6-1; the match to TRBD1 covers 7 bases. The CDR3 runs to 16 residues. Per germline, CDR1 MNHNS and CDR2 SASEGT. V trimming: 3 bases; J trimming: 1 base; junction bases outside the gene matches: 6. The CDR3 reads CASSEARGQSNQPQHF. In DNA, the CDR3 is TGTGCCAGCAGTGAGGCGAGGGGACAGAGCAATCAGCCCCAGCATTTT.

The CDR3 region is CASSPGTPDYGYTF. The DNA of the CDR3 is TGTGCCAGCAGCCCCGGGACCCCAGACTATGGCTACACCTTC. J is TRBJ1-2 and V is TRBV14; D possibly corresponds to TRBD1 (5 bases). Trimming took off 4 bases at V and 3 bases at J, with 12 bases between the two ends. The CDR3 is 14 residues long. Germline CDR1 and CDR2: SGHDN and FVKESK.

The chain employs TRBV29-1 and TRBJ2-1; D might be TRBD2 (7 bases). Germline CDR1 is SQVTM and CDR2 is ANQGSEA. V gave up 7 bases and J gave up 8 bases, with 15 bases separating them. The CDR3 loop spans 12 amino acids. In DNA, the CDR3 is TGCAGCGCCCTGGGGGGGGCCTATGAGCAGTTCTTC. Its protein is CSALGGAYEQFF.

V gene TRBV28 combines with J gene TRBJ2-7; no clear D gene. Looked up from germline, CDR1 is MDHEN and CDR2 is SYDVKM. The CDR3 has 12 amino acids. CDR3 sequence reads: CVSVGQPHEQYF. As DNA, the CDR3 is TGTGTCTCGGTTGGGCAGCCCCACGAGCAGTACTTC. The full variable domain, with the rest looked up from reference TRBV28 and TRBJ2-7, is DVKVTQSSRYLVKRTGEKVFLECVQDMDHENMFWYRQDPGLGLRLIYFSYDVKMKEKGDIPEGYSVSREKKERFSLILESASTNQTSMYLCVSVGQPHEQYFGPGTRLTVT.

Regarding this clone: Other DNA sequences in the sample encode the same CDR3. CDR3 coding DNA: TGTGCCAGCAGCTTTACTAGCGGTGAAGAGACCCAGTACTTC. Translation: CASSFTSGEETQYF. The rearrangement uses TRBV7-9 and TRBJ2-5; TRBD2 matches 8 bases. V was clipped by 3 bases and J by 3 bases; unmatched bases: 3. CDR3 size: 14 residues. Germline V lookup: CDR1 SEHNR, CDR2 FQNEAQ (reference sequence).

This chain connects TRBV10-2 to TRBJ2-7; TRBD1 matches 12 bases. Trimming at V came to 6 bases and at J to 1 base, leaving 19 bases not matched to a gene. CDR3 length equals 20 residues. Germline loops: CDR1 WSHSY, CDR2 SAAADI. The CDR3 DNA is TGCGCCAGCAGAAGCGTACCGGGACAGGGGGCGCGGATGGGGTCCTACGAGCAGTACTTC. Translation: CASRSVPGQGARMGSYEQYF.

The chain combines TRBV6-6 with TRBJ2-5; no firm D call. Per germline, CDR1 MNHNY and CDR2 SVGAGI (reference sequence). The CDR3 has 15 residues. The germline V and J ends were trimmed by 1 base and 0 bases, with 9 bases remaining between them. The CDR3 bases are TGTGCCAGCAGTTACTACTCGGCGTACCAAGAGACCCAGTACTTC. Its translation is CASSYYSAYQETQYF.